These 8 T cell receptor beta chains share one sample of origin, sequenced in a study of blood T cells in healthy people across ages. A second PCR of roughly 7 to 11 cycles used a sample-barcoded 5' primer and a J-beta primer mix. In TCRdb, the 5' RACE reads were re-called with MiXCR into one record per CDR3 protein. Of 780,000 or so distinct CDR3 sequences in the sample, more than 55% were seen once. Sequences were obtained from blood. The receptors stem from a man aged 35 to 55 in good health.

The count of this clonotype is one. The chain recombines TRBV10-3 with TRBJ1-5, with D unclear. The germline CDR1 and CDR2 sequences are ENHRY and SYGVKD. The V gene lost 2 bases and the J gene lost 0 bases, with 8 bases spanning the gap. The CDR3 has 15 residues. DNA for the CDR3: TGTGCCATCAGTGAGGCGAGTGATAGCAATCAGCCCCAGCATTTT. Translating it yields CAISEASDSNQPQHF.

The chain couples TRBV6-6 to TRBJ2-1; 7 positions match TRBD2. The CDR3 has 13 residues. CDR1 is MNHNY and CDR2 is SVGAGI in the germline V gene (reference sequence). The J segment lost 1 base and the V segment lost 10 bases, leaving 4 bases of the junction unmatched. CDR3 DNA sequence: TGTGCCACAAACGGGGGGTCCTACAATGAGCAGTTCTTC. It is translated as CATNGGSYNEQFF.

This rearrangement joins TRBV12-3 or TRBV12-4 to TRBJ1-1, with D tentatively TRBD1 (5 bases). CDR3 size: 14 residues. V was pared by 4 bases and J by 0 bases, with 9 bases between. The CDR3 loop reads CASSSGQVNTEAFF. DNA of the CDR3: TGTGCCAGCAGTTCCGGACAAGTGAACACTGAAGCTTTCTTT.

The chain joins TRBV5-1 to TRBJ2-5; unclear D gene. This CDR3 is built from 13 residues. Germline values: CDR1 SGHRS, CDR2 YFSETQ. The V gene lost 1 base and the J gene lost 4 bases, with 8 bases spanning the gap. The CDR3 loop reads CASSLTQAETQYF. The CDR3 DNA reads TGCGCCAGCAGCTTGACTCAGGCAGAGACCCAGTACTTC.

The chain uses TRBV29-1 and TRBJ2-1, with TRBD1 as a possible D gene (6 bases). With 0 bases removed from V and 3 bases from J, the gap between germline ends came to 21 bases. Germline assignment: CDR1 SQVTM and CDR2 ANQGSEA. The CDR3 loop spans 18 amino acids. As DNA, the CDR3 is TGCAGCGTTGAAGATCGGCGGCAGGGGTCATCCCTCTACAATGAGCAGTTCTTC. As protein: CSVEDRRQGSSLYNEQFF.

The chain uses TRBV20-1 and TRBJ2-7; the match to TRBD2 covers 7 bases. Unmatched junction bases numbered 9, after V lost 3 bases and J lost 4 bases. The CDR3 spans 14 residues. From germline, CDR1 is DFQATT and CDR2 SNEGSKA (reference sequence). The CDR3 protein is CSASLAGVTYEQYF. CDR3 sequence (DNA): TGCAGTGCTAGCCTTGCGGGAGTAACATACGAGCAGTACTTC.

Remarks on this clonotype: One end of the junction fails to match germline, which may point to a read error. The CDR3 sequence: CAGSLGGGKGIYEQYF. As DNA, the CDR3 is TGTGCCGGCAGCTTAGGAGGCGGGAAGGGAATCTACGAGCAGTACTTC. The V call is TRBV7-2, the J call TRBJ2-7; D may be TRBD2 (6 bases). This CDR3 region has 16 residues. From germline, CDR1 is SGHTA and CDR2 FQGNSA.

Only a few counts were recorded for this clonotype. The chain combines TRBV10-3 with TRBJ1-6; 9 nucleotides line up with TRBD1. With 2 bases clipped from V and 7 bases from J, the junction kept 9 bases outside the gene matches. The length of the CDR3 is 17 residues. Germline CDR1 reads ENHRY; CDR2 reads SYGVKD. The CDR3 bases are TGTGCCATCAGTGAGCTTGAACCGGGACAGGGAAATTCACCCCTCCACTTT. Its translation: CAISELEPGQGNSPLHF.